The 21 T cell receptor beta chains below were found in one sample sequenced in a study of somatic mutations in cytotoxic T cells in rheumatoid arthritis. Only in-frame clones appear in the TCRdb table, and some are missing; sequencing was by immunoSEQ multiplex PCR. The data contain 15,000 to 20,000 clones, 82% of them singletons. Sequenced: CD8+ T cells sorted from blood. The receptors come from a woman between 45 and 65 years old in good health.

V and J are TRBV2 and TRBJ1-4; no firm D call. Trimming left V 2 bases short and J 6 bases short, with 16 bases between. The germline V gene has CDR1 SNHLY and CDR2 FYNNEI. This CDR3 contains 16 residues. This CDR3 is CASSEYSAEGDEKLFF. In nucleotides, the CDR3 is TGTGCCAGCAGTGAATATTCGGCGGAGGGCGATGAAAAACTGTTTTTT.

The V and J genes are TRBV5-6 and TRBJ2-2; D uncertain. Germline CDR1 and CDR2: SGHDT and YYEEEE. V dropped 0 bases and J dropped 0 bases, with 9 bases sitting between them. This CDR3 has 16 residues. The CDR3 DNA reads as TGTGCCAGCAGCTTGGACGTCAGGCCGAACACCGGGGAGCTGTTTTTT. Translated, it gives CASSLDVRPNTGELFF.

The genes are TRBV5-1 and TRBJ2-7; D remains ambiguous. This CDR3 has 12 residues. V lost 3 bases to trimming and J lost 0 bases, with 4 bases between them. The V gene's germline CDR1 is SGHRS and CDR2 YFSETQ. The CDR3 DNA reads as TGCGCCAGCAGCTCGAGCTCCTACGAGCAGTACTTC. This codes for CASSSSSYEQYF.

This clone appeared a few times. J is TRBJ2-1 and V is TRBV9; 14 bases map to TRBD2. CDR3 length: 16 amino acids. After removal of 0 bases from V and 6 bases from J, the junction contained 2 bases not matched to a gene. The germline CDR1 and CDR2 sequences are SGDLS and YYNGEE. The CDR3 bases are TGTGCCAGCAGCGTAGATGGACTAGCGGGGGGCAATGAGCAGTTCTTC. Its translation is CASSVDGLAGGNEQFF.

J is TRBJ1-2 and V is TRBV6-4; TRBD1 matches 10 bases. The ends lost 6 bases at V and 6 bases at J; junction bases unmatched: 4. Germline lookup yields CDR1 MRHNA and CDR2 SNTAGT. The CDR3 runs to 13 residues. CDR3 sequence reads: CASSRQGADGYTF. For the CDR3, the DNA is TGTGCCAGCAGCAGACAGGGGGCGGATGGCTACACCTTC.

The genes are TRBV2 and TRBJ1-4; TRBD1 is a possible D gene (5 bases). This CDR3 region has 15 residues. V lost 1 base and J 4 bases, leaving 10 bases between the germline ends. The germline CDR1 and CDR2 sequences are SNHLY and FYNNEI. Here the CDR3 DNA reads TGTGCCAGCAGTGAAGAGGGACCGTATAATGAAAAACTGTTTTTT. Protein: CASSEEGPYNEKLFF.

The V call is TRBV5-6, the J call TRBJ2-5; 12 bases fit TRBD1. Germline CDR1 and CDR2: SGHDT and YYEEEE. The CDR3 has 15 residues. Trimming took 3 bases from V and 4 from J; bases not matched to a gene: 4. The DNA of the CDR3 is TGTGCCAGCAGCTGGGGGACAGGGGGCCGAGAGACCCAGTACTTC. This sequence encodes CASSWGTGGRETQYF.

J is TRBJ2-1 and V is TRBV7-2, with D possibly being TRBD2 (6 bases). V lost 5 bases and J 0 bases, leaving 17 bases between the germline ends. Germline CDR1 and CDR2: SGHTA and FQGNSA. The CDR3 has 17 amino acids. The CDR3 here is CASSPAYPGSSYNEQFF. The CDR3 DNA is TGTGCCAGCAGCCCCGCCTACCCCGGGAGCTCCTACAATGAGCAGTTCTTC.

The chain combines TRBV7-2 with TRBJ1-2; maybe TRBD1 (5 bases). Germline CDR1 is SGHTA and CDR2 is FQGNSA. V gave up 5 bases and J gave up 2 bases, with 12 bases separating them. The CDR3 totals 14 residues. The CDR3 region has the DNA TGTGCCAGCAGCCAAGGGGTCACGAACTATGGCTACACCTTC. It translates to CASSQGVTNYGYTF. The full variable domain, with the rest looked up from reference TRBV7-2 and TRBJ1-2, is GAGVSQSPSNKVTEKGKDVELRCDPISGHTALYWYRQSLGQGLEFLIYFQGNSAPDKSGLPSDRFSAERTGGSVSTLTIQRTQQEDSAVYLCASSQGVTNYGYTFGSGTRLTVV.

This clone turned up a few times. The chain recombines TRBV5-4 with TRBJ2-5; no reliable D call. Germline CDR1 reads SGHNT; CDR2 reads YYREEE (reference sequence). The CDR3 extends over 16 amino acids. V was trimmed by 4 bases and J by 1 base, leaving 17 bases between them. The CDR3 spells CASSTTPTGRQETQYF. The CDR3 nucleotides are TGTGCCAGCAGCACCACCCCGACCGGCCGCCAAGAGACCCAGTACTTC. Drawing the rest from reference TRBV5-4 and TRBJ2-5, the complete variable domain is ETGVTQSPTHLIKTRGQQVTLRCSSQSGHNTVSWYQQALGQGPQFIFQYYREEENGRGNFPPRFSGLQFPNYSSELNVNALELDDSALYLCASSTTPTGRQETQYFGPGTRLLVL.

This clone was seen more than once but under ten times. The V gene is TRBV7-9, the J gene TRBJ2-7; unclear D gene. Germline CDR1 is SEHNR and CDR2 is FQNEAQ (reference sequence). The V end was cut by 5 bases, the J end by 1 base, with 9 bases between. The CDR3 totals 13 residues. The CDR3 reads CASSLDGSYEQYF. In DNA, the CDR3 is TGTGCCAGCAGCCTTGACGGGTCCTACGAGCAGTACTTC.

This clone has just one count. V is TRBV28 and J is TRBJ1-1; D ambiguous. CDR1 and CDR2 from the germline V gene are MDHEN and SYDVKM. Trimming took 3 bases from V and 4 from J, leaving 0 bases between them. CDR3 size: 10 residues. This chain's CDR3 is CASSFTEAFF. CDR3 nucleotide sequence: TGTGCCAGCAGTTTCACTGAAGCTTTCTTT.

This chain connects TRBV10-3 to TRBJ2-3; D is unclear. The V gene lost 6 bases and the J gene lost 2 bases, with 9 bases spanning the gap. The CDR3 runs 13 residues. The germline gives CDR1 ENHRY, CDR2 SYGVKD. The CDR3 DNA sequence: TGTGCCATCAGGAGCGAGCACACAGATACGCAGTATTTT. Its translation: CAIRSEHTDTQYF.

J is TRBJ2-3 and V is TRBV30; the D is unclear. Trimming removed 2 bases at V and 1 base at J, with 10 bases between. The germline gives CDR1 GTSNPN, CDR2 SVGIG (reference sequence). The CDR3 runs 14 residues. The CDR3 sequence is CAWSLGVGTDTQYF. The CDR3 nucleotides read TGTGCCTGGAGTTTGGGTGTGGGCACAGATACGCAGTATTTT.

This clone came up once. The V call is TRBV6-1, the J call TRBJ2-1, with D perhaps TRBD2 (7 bases). The V gene lost 7 bases and the J gene lost 6 bases, with 16 bases spanning the gap. CDR3 length: 14 amino acids. Germline V lookup: CDR1 MNHNS, CDR2 SASEGT. This CDR3 is CASIRRGGSNEQFF. CDR3 in DNA: TGTGCCAGCATTCGGAGGGGGGGCTCCAATGAGCAGTTCTTC.

The chain couples TRBV29-1 to TRBJ2-2; 9 positions agree with TRBD1. The CDR3 consists of 16 residues. Germline lookup yields CDR1 SQVTM and CDR2 ANQGSEA. The J segment lost 8 bases and the V segment lost 4 bases, leaving 14 bases of the junction unmatched. CDR3 in DNA: TGCAGCGTTGCCCTCACCGGGACAGGGATATCAGGGGAGCTGTTTTTT. Amino acid sequence: CSVALTGTGISGELFF.

The rearrangement uses TRBV5-1 and TRBJ1-1; no reliable D call. The length of the CDR3 is 14 residues. The germline gives CDR1 SGHRS, CDR2 YFSETQ. The V gene lost 4 bases and the J gene lost 2 bases, with 12 bases spanning the gap. CDR3: CASSPAQTNTEAFF. The CDR3 nucleotides are TGCGCCAGCAGCCCGGCCCAAACTAACACTGAAGCTTTCTTT. Full variable domain (missing parts from reference TRBV5-1 and TRBJ1-1): KAGVTQTPRYLIKTRGQQVTLSCSPISGHRSVSWYQQTPGQGLQFLFEYFSETQRNKGNFPGRFSGRQFSNSRSEMNVSTLELGDSALYLCASSPAQTNTEAFFGQGTRLTVV.

This clone was seen more than once but under ten times. The genes are TRBV7-8 and TRBJ2-7; D is perhaps TRBD1 or TRBD2 (5 bases each). CDR1 and CDR2 (germline): SGHVS, FQNEAQ. The CDR3 has 13 residues. The V end lost 5 bases, the J end lost 0 bases, and 8 bases lay between the germline ends. The CDR3 nucleotides read TGTGCCAGCAGCGCAGGGAGCTCCTACGAGCAGTACTTC. Translating it yields CASSAGSSYEQYF.

The chain links TRBV30 to TRBJ2-2; 9 bases are a match to TRBD1. The length of the CDR3 is 15 residues. Losses at the gene ends were 4 bases for V and 3 bases for J; bases not matched to a gene: 6. CDR1 and CDR2 from the germline V gene are GTSNPN and SVGIG (reference sequence). The CDR3 loop reads CAWKEQGADTGELFF. CDR3 sequence (DNA): TGTGCCTGGAAGGAACAGGGGGCCGACACCGGGGAGCTGTTTTTT.

The V gene is TRBV4-2, the J gene TRBJ2-2; D may be TRBD1 or TRBD2 (5 bases each). Germline assignment: CDR1 LGHNA and CDR2 YNFKEQ. Trimming removed 4 bases at V and 0 bases at J, with 6 bases between. The CDR3 runs 14 residues. CDR3 in DNA: TGTGCCAGCAGCCGGGGGACGAACACCGGGGAGCTGTTTTTT. This sequence encodes CASSRGTNTGELFF.

The chain couples TRBV7-2 to TRBJ2-3; D may be TRBD2 (7 bases). The germline gives CDR1 SGHTA, CDR2 FQGNSA. The CDR3 has 15 amino acids. Trimming stripped 4 bases from V and 2 bases from J, with 13 bases between. The CDR3 here is CASSSPGGPTDTQYF. DNA for the CDR3: TGTGCCAGCAGCTCCCCGGGGGGCCCCACAGATACGCAGTATTTT.